The 28 T cell receptor beta chains below come from one sample, sequenced in a study of T-cell memory formation after mild COVID-19. One entry per CDR3 protein results from TCRdb running MiXCR on the 5' RACE reads. Among roughly 350,000 distinct CDR3 sequences listed, around 27% were seen once. The sequencing input was PBMCs or a T cell subset sorted from them (not recorded which). The origin of the receptors is an adult woman who had mild COVID-19 (a few samples of this study predate the infection). Cell type and time point are not known.

The genes are TRBV7-2 and TRBJ2-3; tentatively, D is TRBD1 or TRBD2 (5 bases each). V lost 8 bases and J lost 4, with 7 bases in between. CDR3 length: 11 amino acids. The V gene's germline CDR1 is SGHTA and CDR2 FQGNSA. CDR3 amino acids: CASGGADTQYF. For the CDR3, the DNA is TGTGCCAGCGGGGGAGCAGATACGCAGTATTTT.

In its sample, this clonotype was seen many times. J is TRBJ2-7 and V is TRBV7-9; 7 nucleotides match TRBD1. The CDR3 has 15 amino acids. The trim removed 0 bases at V and 2 bases at J, leaving 4 bases unmatched. Germline CDR1 SEHNR, CDR2 FQNEAQ (reference sequence). The CDR3 loop is CASSLAPGQAYEQYF. The CDR3, as DNA: TGTGCCAGCAGCTTAGCCCCAGGACAGGCCTACGAGCAGTACTTC.

The chain has TRBV5-6 and TRBJ2-2, with 8 bases matching TRBD1. With V trimmed by 4 bases and J by 7 bases, 15 bases remained unmatched. The CDR3 is 17 amino acids. Germline lookup yields CDR1 SGHDT and CDR2 YYEEEE. Here the CDR3 reads CASSQGRGQGSGGELFF. For the CDR3, the DNA is TGTGCCAGCAGCCAGGGGCGAGGACAGGGTTCGGGCGGGGAGCTGTTTTTT.

There are a few counts of this clonotype. V gene TRBV12-3 or TRBV12-4 combines with J gene TRBJ2-1, with a tentative D call TRBD2 (5 bases). V lost 0 bases, J lost 10 bases, and 10 bases lay in between. This CDR3 is 13 amino acids long. The CDR3 spells CASSLAIPGEQFF. CDR3 DNA: TGTGCCAGCAGTTTAGCCATCCCGGGAGAGCAGTTCTTC.

This clonotype showed up just once. This sequence joins TRBV7-9 and TRBJ1-1; tentative D call: TRBD1 (5 bases). CDR3 length equals 16 residues. The germline V gene encodes CDR1 SEHNR and CDR2 FQNEAQ (reference sequence). Trimming took 2 bases from V and 7 from J, leaving 20 bases between them. The CDR3 reads CASSLYGTRSDLEAFF. DNA of the CDR3: TGTGCCAGCAGCTTATATGGGACCCGCTCGGACCTTGAAGCTTTCTTT.

This clonotype was found a few times. The chain uses TRBV7-6 and TRBJ2-7; 8 bases align to TRBD2. V shed 6 bases, J shed 3 bases, and the junction held 10 bases outside the gene matches. Germline V CDR1 and CDR2: SGHVS, FNYEAQ. CDR3 size: 15 residues. CDR3 nucleotide sequence: TGTGCCAGCAGTCCTACGGGCGGGAGGATCTACGAGCAGTACTTC. Translated, it gives CASSPTGGRIYEQYF.

There are a few counts of this clonotype. V usage is TRBV18 and J usage is TRBJ2-3; D not resolved. The CDR3 has 18 amino acids. The germline CDR1 and CDR2 sequences are KGHSH and LQKENI. Trimming pared 1 base from V and 0 bases from J, leaving 17 bases between. In DNA form, the CDR3 reads TGTGCCAGCTCACCACAGGAGTCGTACGGCGCTAGCACAGATACGCAGTATTTT. It is translated as CASSPQESYGASTDTQYF. The whole variable domain, filled in from reference TRBV18 and TRBJ2-3, reads NAGVMQNPRHLVRRRGQEARLRCSPMKGHSHVYWYRQLPEEGLKFMVYLQKENIIDESGMPKERFSAEFPKEGPSILRIQQVVRGDSAAYFCASSPQESYGASTDTQYFGPGTRLTVL.

This chain links TRBV12-3 or TRBV12-4 with TRBJ2-7, with 10 bases aligning to TRBD1. The CDR3 runs 16 residues. V lost 5 bases, J lost 0 bases, and 7 bases stayed unmatched. CDR3 amino acids: CASSNPGQGSSYEQYF. The CDR3 nucleotides are TGTGCCAGCAGTAATCCGGGACAGGGGTCCTCCTACGAGCAGTACTTC.

This clonotype turned up a few times. The chain combines TRBV21-1 with TRBJ2-3. TRBV21-1 is a listed pseudogene. This CDR3 is built from 16 residues. The CDR3 region has the DNA TGTGCCAGCAGCATTTTCAACAGAATTCCCACAGATACGCAGTATTTT. It is translated as CASSIFNRIPTDTQYF.

This clonotype was seen a handful of times. The junction shows a germline mismatch at one end, possibly a read error. The chain links TRBV7-3 to TRBJ2-5; TRBD2 aligns across 12 bases. Germline loops: CDR1 SGHTA, CDR2 FQGTGA. The CDR3 is 13 residues long. Here the CDR3 DNA reads TGTGCCAGCAGCTTACTAGCGGGAGGGCCTTGTTTCTTC. Translated: CASSLLAGGPCFF.

This rearrangement joins TRBV24-1 to TRBJ1-1, with D perhaps matching TRBD1 (5 bases). Germline V lookup: CDR1 KGHDR, CDR2 SFDVKD. Between the trimmed V and J ends, which lost 9 bases and 1 base, there was a span of 17 bases. The CDR3 is 15 amino acids. The CDR3 protein is CATPNAQGGNTEAFF. The CDR3 DNA reads TGTGCCACCCCTAACGCCCAGGGCGGGAACACTGAAGCTTTCTTT.

A few counts support this clonotype. This chain connects TRBV18 to TRBJ2-2; D is unclear. The V end was cut by 9 bases, the J end by 4 bases, with 15 bases between. CDR3 length equals 14 residues. Germline V CDR1 and CDR2: KGHSH, LQKENI. This CDR3 is CASSPILGTGELFF. In nucleotides, the CDR3 is TGTGCCAGTTCTCCTATCCTCGGCACCGGGGAGCTGTTTTTT.

This chain uses TRBV12-3 or TRBV12-4 with TRBJ2-4, with TRBD2 as a possible D gene (6 bases). Trimming stripped 4 bases from V and 11 bases from J, with 12 bases between. The CDR3 runs 12 residues. The CDR3 loop reads CASSSPGGVQYF. The DNA of the CDR3 is TGTGCCAGCAGTTCACCTGGAGGGGTTCAGTACTTC.

This clonotype has a handful of counts. The chain is built from TRBV5-5 and TRBJ2-7; D is ambiguous. V was pared by 2 bases and J by 5 bases, with 11 bases between. Germline V gene sequence: CDR1 SGHKS, CDR2 YYEKEE (reference sequence). CDR3 length equals 13 residues. Written as DNA, the CDR3 is TGTGCCAGCAGCTTAGCCAGGAACCACGAGCAGTACTTC. This gives the protein CASSLARNHEQYF.

CDR3 bases: TGTGCCAGCAGCTCCTCGGGACAGAGCACAGATACGCAGTATTTT. Protein: CASSSSGQSTDTQYF. The chain is built from TRBV7-9 and TRBJ2-3; 7 nucleotides align to TRBD1. The CDR3 totals 15 residues. Germline loops: CDR1 SEHNR, CDR2 FQNEAQ (reference sequence). Germline trimming cut 4 bases from V and 0 bases from J; bases unmatched to any gene: 4.

The chain has TRBV15 and TRBJ2-3; 8 bases are shared with TRBD1. J was trimmed by 5 bases and V by 5 bases; bases with no gene match: 9. CDR3 size: 15 residues. Germline V lookup: CDR1 LNHNV, CDR2 YYDKDF (reference sequence). CDR3 region: CATSFATGVVDTQYF. Written as DNA, the CDR3 is TGTGCCACCAGCTTTGCGACAGGGGTCGTAGATACGCAGTATTTT. Drawing the rest from reference TRBV15 and TRBJ2-3, the complete variable domain is DAMVIQNPRYQVTQFGKPVTLSCSQTLNHNVMYWYQQKSSQAPKLLFHYYDKDFNNEADTPDNFQSRRPNTSFCFLDIRSPGLGDTAMYLCATSFATGVVDTQYFGPGTRLTVL.

This clonotype occurred a few times. The chain uses TRBV7-9 and TRBJ2-5; D is ambiguous. V lost 5 bases to trimming and J lost 5 bases, with 9 bases between them. This CDR3 is 12 amino acids long. The germline V gene encodes CDR1 SEHNR and CDR2 FQNEAQ (reference sequence). DNA of the CDR3: TGTGCCAGCAGCACCGGCGTGGAGACCCAGTACTTC. The encoded protein is CASSTGVETQYF.

This clonotype turned up a few times. The V gene is TRBV3-1, the J gene TRBJ2-7, with TRBD1 matching 8 bases. CDR1 and CDR2 from the germline V gene are LGHDT and YNNKEL (reference sequence). V lost 10 bases, J lost 5 bases, and 4 bases stayed unmatched. The CDR3 loop spans 11 amino acids. CDR3 sequence (DNA): TGTGCCACCCGACAGGGGAACGAGCAGTACTTC. Its translation: CATRQGNEQYF.

This clonotype appeared a few times. V gene TRBV5-1 combines with J gene TRBJ2-2; D remains unclear. CDR3 length: 15 residues. The germline V gene encodes CDR1 SGHRS and CDR2 YFSETQ. The V gene lost 3 bases and the J gene lost 1 base, with 10 bases spanning the gap. CDR3 DNA sequence: TGCGCCAGCAGCTCCTTCAAGGAGAACACCGGGGAGCTGTTTTTT. Translated: CASSSFKENTGELFF.

This clonotype showed up just a few times. The chain combines TRBV2 with TRBJ2-5; 13 bases are a match to TRBD2. CDR3 length equals 16 residues. Losses at the gene ends were 6 bases for V and 4 bases for J; bases not matched to a gene: 8. Germline values: CDR1 SNHLY, CDR2 FYNNEI. CDR3 residues: CASRRTSGGPGETQYF. The CDR3 DNA reads as TGTGCCAGCAGGAGGACTAGCGGGGGACCGGGAGAGACCCAGTACTTC.

The CDR3 is CASSFRAGRSSNTEAFF. CDR3 sequence (DNA): TGTGCCAGCAGCTTCAGGGCCGGTAGGTCGTCCAACACTGAAGCTTTCTTT. The rearrangement links TRBV7-9 to TRBJ1-1; D might be TRBD1 (5 bases). CDR3 length: 17 residues. Germline V lookup: CDR1 SEHNR, CDR2 FQNEAQ (reference sequence). Trimming took 3 bases from V and 2 from J, leaving 19 bases between them.

The chain employs TRBV5-1 and TRBJ2-2; perhaps TRBD1 as D (6 bases). The germline gives CDR1 SGHRS, CDR2 YFSETQ. CDR3 length: 13 residues. V lost 6 bases to trimming and J lost 3 bases, with 9 bases between them. CDR3 DNA: TGCGCCAGCAACACAGGGCACACCGGGGAGCTGTTTTTT. Protein: CASNTGHTGELFF.

This clonotype turned up a few times. CDR3 region: CAISGYLGSYNEQFF. The CDR3 nucleotides are TGTGCCATCAGTGGATATCTAGGCTCCTACAATGAGCAGTTCTTC. The rearrangement joins TRBV10-3 to TRBJ2-1; no definite D call. Per germline, CDR1 ENHRY and CDR2 SYGVKD. The CDR3 runs 15 residues. Trimming cost V 4 bases and J 0 bases, with 10 bases left between them.

This clonotype was recorded a few times. V and J are TRBV7-2 and TRBJ2-5; 9 bases map to TRBD2. The J segment lost 4 bases and the V segment lost 4 bases, leaving 19 bases of the junction unmatched. The CDR3 sequence is 19 residues long. CDR1 and CDR2 from the germline V gene are SGHTA and FQGNSA. DNA for the CDR3: TGTGCCAGCAGCTCCCCGGGTGAAGCGGGAGGTCTGGTGAGAGAGACCCAGTACTTC. It translates to CASSSPGEAGGLVRETQYF. Full variable domain (rest looked up from reference TRBV7-2 and TRBJ2-5): GAGVSQSPSNKVTEKGKDVELRCDPISGHTALYWYRQSLGQGLEFLIYFQGNSAPDKSGLPSDRFSAERTGGSVSTLTIQRTQQEDSAVYLCASSSPGEAGGLVRETQYFGPGTRLLVL.

V usage is TRBV7-2 and J usage is TRBJ2-7; 7 bases agree with TRBD2. The CDR3 has 15 amino acids. V lost 4 bases and J lost 2; bases outside the gene matches: 8. CDR1 SGHTA and CDR2 FQGNSA come from the germline V gene. CDR3 DNA: TGTGCCAGCAGCTCGACGAGCGGGACCCCCTACGAGCAGTACTTC. It yields the protein CASSSTSGTPYEQYF. The full variable domain, completed using reference TRBV7-2 and TRBJ2-7, is GAGVSQSPSNKVTEKGKDVELRCDPISGHTALYWYRQSLGQGLEFLIYFQGNSAPDKSGLPSDRFSAERTGGSVSTLTIQRTQQEDSAVYLCASSSTSGTPYEQYFGPGTRLTVT.

This clonotype was counted only a few times. V gene TRBV7-9 combines with J gene TRBJ2-3, with 9 bases matching TRBD2. Germline CDR1 and CDR2: SEHNR and FQNEAQ (reference sequence). The CDR3 has 15 residues. J gave up 3 bases and V 4 bases, and 5 bases lay outside the gene matches. As DNA, the CDR3 is TGTGCCAGCAGCTCGGGACTAGCCGCGACAGATACGCAGTATTTT. It is translated as CASSSGLAATDTQYF.

This chain links TRBV24-1 with TRBJ2-4; 9 bases line up with TRBD2. CDR3 length equals 19 residues. Germline V CDR1 and CDR2: KGHDR, SFDVKD. V lost 3 bases, J lost 4 bases, and 15 bases stayed unmatched. For the CDR3, the DNA is TGTGCCACCAGTGATCTCCCCCGGCGTCTAGCGGGGAATAAAAACATTCAGTACTTC. It encodes CATSDLPRRLAGNKNIQYF.

The chain employs TRBV5-4 and TRBJ2-1, with D perhaps TRBD1 (5 bases). Germline CDR1 reads SGHNT; CDR2 reads YYREEE (reference sequence). Trimming pared 0 bases from V and 8 bases from J, leaving 12 bases between. The CDR3 runs to 14 residues. The CDR3 DNA sequence: TGTGCCAGCAGCTTGGCGCAGGGAAGGGATGAGCAGTTCTTC. The encoded protein is CASSLAQGRDEQFF.